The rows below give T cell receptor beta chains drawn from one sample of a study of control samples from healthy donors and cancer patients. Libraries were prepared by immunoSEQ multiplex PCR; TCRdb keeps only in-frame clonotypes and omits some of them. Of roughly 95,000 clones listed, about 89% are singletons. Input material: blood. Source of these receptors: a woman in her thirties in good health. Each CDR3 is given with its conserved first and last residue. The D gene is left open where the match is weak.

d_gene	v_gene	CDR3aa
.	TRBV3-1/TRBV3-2	CASSQGGTWGTEAFF
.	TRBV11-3	CASSAGTVYEQYF
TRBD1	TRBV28	CASSLPTGKNTGELFF
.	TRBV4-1	CASSQVAGNWGSDSPLHF
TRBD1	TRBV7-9	CASSLRGGLNTEAFF
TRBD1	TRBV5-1	CASRDREITDTQYF
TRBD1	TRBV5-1	CASSPGQGAVGEKLFF
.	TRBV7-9	CASSSARTAQHF
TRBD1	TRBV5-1	CASSLVGTGGREQYF
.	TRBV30	CAWSLGASYGYTF
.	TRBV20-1	CSASPREGMATGELFF
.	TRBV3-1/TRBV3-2	CASSRSGGGREQYF
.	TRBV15	CATSRDLENTEAFF
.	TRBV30	CAWSVLGSNTEAFF
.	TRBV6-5	CASSDSVATNEKLFF
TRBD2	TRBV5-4	CASSPSGGGSETQYF
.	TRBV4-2	CASSQVSSDRFGNTIYF
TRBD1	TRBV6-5	CASRNDRGQRNTIYF
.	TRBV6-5	CASAGGLKPLSELFF
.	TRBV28	CASTTQGTGELFF
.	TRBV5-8	CASTKTASNTEAFF
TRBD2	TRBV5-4	CASSSGTSGIFYEQYF
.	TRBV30	CAWSAGAPYGYTF
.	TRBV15	CATSRTVASYEQYF
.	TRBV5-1	CASSYNRDLNTGELFF
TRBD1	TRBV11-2	CASSLDWTGEAFF
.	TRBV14	CASSQVGYLYEQYF
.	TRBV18	CASSPAGALNYEQYF
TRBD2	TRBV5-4	CASSLAPSGGPYEQYF
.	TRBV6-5	CASSSPGFVYGYTF
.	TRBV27	CASSFRVDYGYTF
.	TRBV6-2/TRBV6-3	CASSSRGGGDYGYTF
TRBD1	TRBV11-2	CASSYRTGKEYEQYF
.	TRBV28	CASSPGTRGLEKLFF
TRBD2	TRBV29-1	CSVRGSGGGTDTQYF
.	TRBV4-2	CASSQDGAGDNEQFF
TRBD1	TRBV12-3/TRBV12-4	CASSSGRGKEQYF
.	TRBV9	CASSVVIKGTSSGGKETQYF
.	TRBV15	CATSKMGASQYF
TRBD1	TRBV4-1	CASSQDEPDRGRPGANVLTF
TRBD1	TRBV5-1	CASLQGAVTDTQYF
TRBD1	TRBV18	CASSPNRGQGGLGTEAFF
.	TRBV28	CASSTNRLGYTF
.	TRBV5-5	CASSFYGTKNQPQHF
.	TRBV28	CASRTGNTGELFF
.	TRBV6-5	CASSALGSWTFF
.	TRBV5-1	CASSLGGPSGELFF
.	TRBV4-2	CASSQVRAGVGTEAFF
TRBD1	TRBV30	CAWARQGARETQYF
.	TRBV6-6	CASSRPPRAEAFF
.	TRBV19	CASSIGVFSSYEQYF
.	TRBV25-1	CASSVTVATNEKLFF